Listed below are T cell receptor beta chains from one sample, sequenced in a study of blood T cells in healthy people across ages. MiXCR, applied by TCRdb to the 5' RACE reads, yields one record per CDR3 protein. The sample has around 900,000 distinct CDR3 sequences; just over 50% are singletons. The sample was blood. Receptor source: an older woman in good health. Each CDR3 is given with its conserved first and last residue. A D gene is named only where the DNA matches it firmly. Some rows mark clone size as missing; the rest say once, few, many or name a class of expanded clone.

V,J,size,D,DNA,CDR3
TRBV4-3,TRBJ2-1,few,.,TGCGCCAGCAGCCAAGATCGTGGAACTAGACTGTTCTTC,CASSQDRGTRLFF
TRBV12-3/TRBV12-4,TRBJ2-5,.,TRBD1,TGTGCCAGCAGTAGGGACAGGGGAGGTTCAAAGACCCAGTACTTC,CASSRDRGGSKTQYF
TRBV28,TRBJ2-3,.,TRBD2,TGTGCCAGCACAGCGGGGCTATCCACAGATACGCAGTATTTT,CASTAGLSTDTQYF
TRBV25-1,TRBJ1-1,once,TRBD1,TGTGCCAGCAGTGCCATGACAGGGGAGATGGATGCTTTCTTT,CASSAMTGEMDAFF
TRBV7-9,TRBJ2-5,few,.,TGTGCCAGCAGCTTAAACTACCTACAAGAGACCCAGTACTTC,CASSLNYLQETQYF
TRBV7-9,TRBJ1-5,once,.,TGTGCCAGCACGGGAGGGGCAGGGGATCAGCCCCAGCATTTT,CASTGGAGDQPQHF
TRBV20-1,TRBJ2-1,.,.,TGCAGTGCTAGAGATTCAGCGGCCTACTGGGGTGAGCAGTTCTTC,CSARDSAAYWGEQFF
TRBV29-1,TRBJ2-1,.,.,TGCAGCGCCGCCAGGAACAGAGACAATGAGCAGTTCTTC,CSAARNRDNEQFF
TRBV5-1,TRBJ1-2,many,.,TGCGCCAGCAGCTTGTCACCCGCCTATGGCTACACCTTC,CASSLSPAYGYTF
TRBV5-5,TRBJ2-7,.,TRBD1,TGTGCCAGCAGCAAGGGACAGAATACCTACGAGCAGTACTTC,CASSKGQNTYEQYF
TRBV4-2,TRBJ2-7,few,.,TGTGCCAGCAGCCAAGAAGGTGTGGGAGTTGGCGAGCAGTACTTC,CASSQEGVGVGEQYF
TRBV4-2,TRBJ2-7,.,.,TGTGCCAGCAGCCAAGGGGACCGTTTCTACGAGCAGTACTTC,CASSQGDRFYEQYF
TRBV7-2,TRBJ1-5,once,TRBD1,TGTGCCAGCAGCTTAGTTGGACAGGGGTTAGGACAGCCCCAGCATTTT,CASSLVGQGLGQPQHF
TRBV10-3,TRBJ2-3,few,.,TGTGCCATCAGATCCGGGGGCTCAGGAGATACGCAGTATTTT,CAIRSGGSGDTQYF
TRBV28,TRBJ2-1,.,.,TGTGCCAGCAGCGGGTGGCAGAGAAGCTCCTACAATGAGCAGTTCTTC,CASSGWQRSSYNEQFF
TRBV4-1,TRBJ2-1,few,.,TGCGCCAGCAGCCAAAGGGGCTTCGCCGACAATGAGCAGTTCTTC,CASSQRGFADNEQFF
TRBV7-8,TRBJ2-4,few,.,TGTGCCAGCAGCTTAAACAGGGCTACAAAAAACATTCAGTACTTC,CASSLNRATKNIQYF
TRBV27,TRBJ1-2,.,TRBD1,TGTGCCAGCAGTCCCGGACAGGGGGTCGTTTGGTATGGCTACACCTTC,CASSPGQGVVWYGYTF
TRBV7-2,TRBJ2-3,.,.,TGTGCCAGCAGCTTAGTAAGCCGGGCCCGGACCGGTACAGATACGCAGTATTTT,CASSLVSRARTGTDTQYF
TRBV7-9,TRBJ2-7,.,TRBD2,TGTGCCAGCAGTAGACTAGCAAGGTTCGACGAGCAGTACTTC,CASSRLARFDEQYF
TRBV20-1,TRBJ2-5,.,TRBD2,TGCAGTGCTAGAATGATTAGCGGGGAAGAGACCCAGTACTTC,CSARMISGEETQYF
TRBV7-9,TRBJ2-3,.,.,TGTGCCAGCGGGGGCCTCCTTGGGACAGATACGCAGTATTTT,CASGGLLGTDTQYF
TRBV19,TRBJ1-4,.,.,TGTGCCAGTAGTACCGGGTTATCCAATGAAAAACTGTTTTTT,CASSTGLSNEKLFF
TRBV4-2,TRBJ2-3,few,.,TGTGCCAGCAGCCAAACGGGACACAAACGTGGAGATACGCAGTATTTT,CASSQTGHKRGDTQYF
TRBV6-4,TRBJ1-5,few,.,TGTGCCAGCAGTCCCCGTAGAGGGAGGGATCAGCCCCAGCATTTT,CASSPRRGRDQPQHF
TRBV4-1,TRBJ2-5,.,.,TGCGCCAGCAGCCAATTTCCCCGAGAGACCCAGTACTTC,CASSQFPRETQYF
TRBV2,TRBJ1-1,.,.,TGTGCCAGATGGACAGATGGGCAGGGCACTGAAGCTTTCTTT,CARWTDGQGTEAFF
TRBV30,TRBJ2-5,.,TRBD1,TGTGCCTGGAGTCCCCGACAGGGTTTCGGAGAGACCCAGTACTTC,CAWSPRQGFGETQYF
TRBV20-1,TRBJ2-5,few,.,TGCAGTGCTAGATGGACGGGCCAAGAGACCCAGTACTTC,CSARWTGQETQYF
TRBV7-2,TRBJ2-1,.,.,TGTGCCAGCAGCCACCCTAGAGCGCCCAATGAGCAGTTCTTC,CASSHPRAPNEQFF
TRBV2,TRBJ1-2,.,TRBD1,TGTGCCAGCAGTGAAGCGTTAGGGGACAGGGTTTATGGCTACACCTTC,CASSEALGDRVYGYTF
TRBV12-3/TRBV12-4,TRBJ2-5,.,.,TGTGCCAGCAGTTTAGCGCGGATAAGGGGGCAAGAGACCCAGTACTTC,CASSLARIRGQETQYF
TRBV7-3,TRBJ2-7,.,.,TGTGCCAGCAGTTCAGGCGGGACTTCTCGATACGAGCAGTACTTC,CASSSGGTSRYEQYF
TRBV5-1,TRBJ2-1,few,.,TGCGCCAGCAGCTTCGACACCAGCCTCAACAATGAGCAGTTCTTC,CASSFDTSLNNEQFF
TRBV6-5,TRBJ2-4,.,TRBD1,TGTGCCAGCAGTTACGACAGGGGACGGGGGCTTCAGTACTTC,CASSYDRGRGLQYF
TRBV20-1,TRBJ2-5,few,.,TGCAGTGCTAGTCCGGCGGAGACCCAGTACTTC,CSASPAETQYF
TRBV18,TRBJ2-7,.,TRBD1,TGTGCCAGCTCACCAGGCTCGGGACAGGGGTACTTC,CASSPGSGQGYF
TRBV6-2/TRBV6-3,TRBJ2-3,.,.,TGTGCCAGCAGTTACGAATTAGATACGCAGTATTTT,CASSYELDTQYF
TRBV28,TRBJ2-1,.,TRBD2,TGTGCCAGCAGTTTAATGGCGGGAGCCCTCTACAATGAGCAGTTCTTC,CASSLMAGALYNEQFF
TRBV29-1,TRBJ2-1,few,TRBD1,TGCAGCGGGGGCGTGACAGGGTCCTACAATGAGCAGTTCTTC,CSGGVTGSYNEQFF
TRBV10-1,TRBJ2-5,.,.,TGCGCCAGCAGTACCCCCGGTTGGGTGGAGCAGTACTTC,CASSTPGWVEQYF
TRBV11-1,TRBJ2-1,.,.,TGTGCCAGCAGCCCTAAGGTGAGGTTAGGCAATGAGCAGTTCTTC,CASSPKVRLGNEQFF
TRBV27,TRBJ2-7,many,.,TGTGCCAGCAGTTTAGCGGCAGGTTCCTACGAGCAGTACTTC,CASSLAAGSYEQYF
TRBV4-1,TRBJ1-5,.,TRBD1,TGCGCCAGCAGCCAAGAGACCCCGACAGGGGAAACTAATCGTCAGCCCCAGCATTTT,CASSQETPTGETNRQPQHF
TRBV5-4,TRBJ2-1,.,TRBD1,TGTGCCAGCAGCTCAGGGGGCTACAATGAGCAGTTCTTC,CASSSGGYNEQFF
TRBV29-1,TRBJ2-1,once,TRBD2,TGCAGCGTTGTCGGACTAGCGGGGTACTCCTACAATGAGCAGTTCTTC,CSVVGLAGYSYNEQFF
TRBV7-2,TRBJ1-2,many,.,TGTGCCAGCAGCTTAGGAATCTATGGCTACACCTTC,CASSLGIYGYTF
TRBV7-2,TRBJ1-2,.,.,TGCGCCAGCAGCGTGGCGGGGGGCGAAGACTATGGCTACACCTTC,CASSVAGGEDYGYTF
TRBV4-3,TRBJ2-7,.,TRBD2,TGCGCCAGCAGCCAAGCGGGACTAGCTCATGAGCAGTACTTC,CASSQAGLAHEQYF
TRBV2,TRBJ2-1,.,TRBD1,TGTGCCAGCGGGACAGGGATGTACAATGAGCAGTTCTTC,CASGTGMYNEQFF
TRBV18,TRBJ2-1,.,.,TGTGCCAGCAGTTTGAGCGGTACCTACAATGAGCAGTTCTTC,CASSLSGTYNEQFF
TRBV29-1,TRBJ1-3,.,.,TGCAGCGTTGATAGCAGGGCTGGGGGAAACACTATATATTTT,CSVDSRAGGNTIYF
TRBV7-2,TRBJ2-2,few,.,TGTGCCAGCACCGAGGGCCGGGTTCAGAACACCGGGGAGCTGTTTTTT,CASTEGRVQNTGELFF
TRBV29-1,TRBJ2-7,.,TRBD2,TGCAGCGTTGTGACTAGCGGATTCTCCTACGAGCAGTACTTC,CSVVTSGFSYEQYF